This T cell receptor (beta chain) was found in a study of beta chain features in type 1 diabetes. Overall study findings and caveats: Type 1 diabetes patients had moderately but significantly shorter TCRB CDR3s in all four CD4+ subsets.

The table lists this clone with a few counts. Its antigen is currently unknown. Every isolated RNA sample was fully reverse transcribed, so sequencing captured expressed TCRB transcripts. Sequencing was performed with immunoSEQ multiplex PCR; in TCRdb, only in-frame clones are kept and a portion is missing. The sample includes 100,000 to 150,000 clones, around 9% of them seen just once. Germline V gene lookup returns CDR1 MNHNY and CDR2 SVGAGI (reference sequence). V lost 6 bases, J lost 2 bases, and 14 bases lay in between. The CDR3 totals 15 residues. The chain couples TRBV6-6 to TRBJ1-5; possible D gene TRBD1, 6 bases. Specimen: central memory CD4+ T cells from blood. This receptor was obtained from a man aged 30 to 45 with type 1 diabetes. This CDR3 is CASSTTGYGNQPQHF. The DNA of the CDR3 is TGTGCCAGCAGCACCACAGGGTATGGCAATCAGCCCCAGCATTTT.